The entry that follows covers one TCR beta chain sequence. These data are taken from a study of T cells in Graves' hyperthyroidism and ophthalmopathy. The CDR3 is made up of 18 amino acids. Germline CDR1 and CDR2: LGHNA and YSLEER. V shed 1 base and J shed 4 bases, with 20 bases lying between them. RNA transcripts yielded amplified TCR beta CDR3 regions. Primed by the HTBI set, a first-round RT-PCR was run on the TCR CDR3. TCRdb reanalysed the multiplex PCR reads using MiXCR and keeps one entry per CDR3 protein. The sample yields some 300,000 distinct CDR3 sequences, roughly 15% seen once. The clonotype was recovered from a woman in her 30s with Graves' hyperthyroidism that later progressed to Graves' ophthalmopathy. The rearrangement joins TRBV4-3 to TRBJ2-1; possible D gene TRBD2, 5 bases. The sequenced sample was blood. The CDR3 is CASSQAHPTVAQYNEQFF. The CDR3 nucleotides are TGCGCCAGCAGCCAAGCACACCCCACGGTAGCGCAATACAATGAGCAGTTCTTC.